These 3 T cell receptor beta chains originate from one sample sequenced in a study of identical twins. TCRdb re-analysed the 5' RACE reads in MiXCR, keeping a single row per CDR3 protein. The data hold about 470,000 distinct CDR3 sequences, with 24% observed a single time. These same data were also listed under a study on T cells expressing NK-cell markers.

Sequenced sample: CD4+ T cells sorted from blood. These receptors were obtained from a woman aged 18-35 years in good health.

This clonotype has a handful of counts. The chain recombines TRBV5-1 with TRBJ2-6; possibly TRBD1 or TRBD2 for D (5 bases each). Per the germline V gene, CDR1 is SGHRS and CDR2 is YFSETQ. This CDR3 has 15 amino acids. V was trimmed by 4 bases and J by 4 bases, leaving 12 bases between them. The chain's CDR3 is CASSLGETGANVLTF. The CDR3 DNA reads as TGCGCCAGCAGCCTGGGGGAGACAGGGGCCAACGTCCTGACTTTC.

This sequence joins TRBV7-9 and TRBJ2-3; D not certain. This CDR3 comprises 14 residues. The germline CDR1 and CDR2 sequences are SEHNR and FQNEAQ (reference sequence). Trimming left V 0 bases short and J 5 bases short, with 9 bases between. Here the CDR3 DNA reads TGTGCCAGCAGCTTAGCGAACCATATAGATACGCAGTATTTT. Amino acids: CASSLANHIDTQYF.

The chain is built from TRBV2 and TRBJ2-1; D is possibly TRBD2 (5 bases). Germline lookup yields CDR1 SNHLY and CDR2 FYNNEI. The CDR3 spans 15 residues. The V and J ends lost 3 bases and 7 bases respectively, with 16 bases between them. CDR3 nucleotides: TGTGCCAGCAGTGAGAGGGCCTTACTGAGGAATGAGCAGTTCTTC. Its protein is CASSERALLRNEQFF.